Presented here are 26 T cell receptor beta chains from one specimen sequenced in a study of regulatory and conventional T cells in RAG deficiency. The sorted conventional CD4+ T cells were CD25-low and CD127-high, with genomic DNA sequenced. TCRdb keeps only in-frame clones here, not all; method: immunoSEQ multiplex PCR. The sample contains approximately 30,000 clones, 95% to 96% of which appear only once. The same sample was also used in a study of regulatory T cells. From that study: The primer mix had 52 TRBV and 13 TRBJ primers.

The sequenced sample was CD25- CD4+ T cells sorted from blood. All receptors come from a human donor in good health.

The chain recombines TRBV2 with TRBJ1-6; D remains unclear. V was clipped by 8 bases and J by 5 bases, with 7 bases between them. Germline values: CDR1 SNHLY, CDR2 FYNNEI. CDR3 size: 12 residues. This chain's CDR3 is CASGGDNSPLHF. CDR3 sequence (DNA): TGTGCCAGCGGAGGAGATAATTCACCCCTCCACTTT. The full variable domain, in which reference TRBV2 and TRBJ1-6 provide the parts outside the CDR3, is EPEVTQTPSHQVTQMGQEVILRCVPISNHLYFYWYRQILGQKVEFLVSFYNNEISEKSEIFDDQFSVERPDGSNFTLKIRSTKLEDSAMYFCASGGDNSPLHFGNGTRLTVT.

This chain uses TRBV7-2 with TRBJ2-5, with a tentative D call TRBD1 (5 bases). This CDR3 spans 14 amino acids. Germline values: CDR1 SGHTA, CDR2 FQGNSA. V was trimmed by 2 bases and J by 1 base, leaving 8 bases between them. The CDR3 spells CASSLIRVQETQYF. The CDR3 DNA reads as TGTGCCAGCAGCTTAATCAGGGTCCAAGAGACCCAGTACTTC.

This clone is a singleton in its sample. This chain's CDR3 is CASSLAGLETQYF. The CDR3 DNA follows: TGTGCCAGCAGCTTGGCAGGTTTAGAGACCCAGTACTTC. This chain connects TRBV5-6 to TRBJ2-5; D gene uncertain. Germline values: CDR1 SGHDT, CDR2 YYEEEE. This CDR3 has 13 amino acids. The ends were cut back, 0 bases at V and 4 bases at J, with 7 bases in the middle.

The chain links TRBV4-3 to TRBJ2-7; D is perhaps TRBD1 (5 bases). The germline V gene has CDR1 LGHNA and CDR2 YSLEER. The V and J ends lost 2 bases and 1 base respectively, with 15 bases between them. This CDR3 is 16 amino acids long. The CDR3 sequence: CASSQSTAPGSYEQYF. The CDR3 DNA reads as TGCGCCAGCAGCCAATCAACAGCCCCAGGGTCCTACGAGCAGTACTTC.

This chain links TRBV29-1 with TRBJ2-7, with D maybe TRBD1 (6 bases). V was cut by 0 bases and J by 0 bases, with 15 bases left in between. Germline V gene data show CDR1 as SQVTM and CDR2 as ANQGSEA. This CDR3 spans 16 amino acids. The DNA of the CDR3 is TGCAGCGTTGAAGATAGGGGCAGGGGATCCTCCTACGAGCAGTACTTC. This gives the protein CSVEDRGRGSSYEQYF.

This clone showed up just once. In DNA, the CDR3 is TGTGCCACCAGCAGCTCCCGGGGGGAGCAGTACTTC. It translates to CATSSSRGEQYF. V and J are TRBV15 and TRBJ2-7; a possible D gene is TRBD2 (6 bases). Germline V CDR1 and CDR2: LNHNV, YYDKDF (reference sequence). The CDR3 totals 12 residues. The V end was cut by 3 bases, the J end by 7 bases, with 10 bases between.

This chain uses TRBV11-2 with TRBJ1-2; tentatively, D is TRBD1 (6 bases). The CDR3 covers 15 residues. With 7 bases removed from V and 8 bases from J, the gap between germline ends came to 23 bases. Looked up from germline, CDR1 is SGHAT and CDR2 is FQNNGV. CDR3 nucleotides: TGTGCCAGCAAAAAGAACCGGCCGGGGGGCGAAGGCTACACCTTC. It codes for CASKKNRPGGEGYTF. Based on the CDR3 plus reference TRBV11-2 and TRBJ1-2, the full variable domain is EAGVAQSPRYKIIEKRQSVAFWCNPISGHATLYWYQQILGQGPKLLIQFQNNGVVDDSQLPKDRFSAERLKGVDSTLKIQPAKLEDSAVYLCASKKNRPGGEGYTFGSGTRLTVV.

A single count supports this clone. The rearrangement links TRBV11-2 to TRBJ1-1; tentatively, D is TRBD1 (6 bases). V lost 4 bases and J lost 1, with 7 bases in between. This CDR3 has 13 residues. Germline V CDR1 and CDR2: SGHAT, FQNNGV. CDR3 nucleotide sequence: TGTGCCAGCAGCTCGACAGGGAACACTGAAGCTTTCTTT. Its protein is CASSSTGNTEAFF.

The chain has TRBV6-6 and TRBJ2-7, with D unclear. CDR1 MNHNY and CDR2 SVGAGI come from the germline V gene (reference sequence). The germline V and J ends were trimmed by 2 bases and 5 bases, with 10 bases remaining between them. This CDR3 region has 13 residues. The CDR3 loop is CASSYGRTHEQYF. The CDR3 coding sequence is TGTGCCAGCAGTTACGGCCGAACCCACGAGCAGTACTTC.

Points on this clone: Additional DNA sequences in this sample encode the identical CDR3. V and J are TRBV5-1 and TRBJ2-3, with 11 bases aligning to TRBD2. CDR1 SGHRS and CDR2 YFSETQ come from the germline V gene. V trimming: 0 bases; J trimming: 4 bases; junction bases outside the gene matches: 7. CDR3 length: 17 amino acids. CDR3 residues: CASSLALTSGSADTQYF. Written as DNA, the CDR3 is TGCGCCAGCAGCTTGGCCCTTACTAGCGGGAGTGCAGATACGCAGTATTTT.

The chain is built from TRBV18 and TRBJ1-1, with D perhaps matching TRBD1 (6 bases). Deletions cut 5 bases from V and 2 bases from J, with 24 bases between. The germline V gene has CDR1 KGHSH and CDR2 LQKENI. CDR3 length: 18 amino acids. This CDR3 reads CASSRVASTGTQNTEAFF. The CDR3 DNA is TGTGCCAGCTCAAGGGTCGCATCCACCGGGACACAAAACACTGAAGCTTTCTTT.

The V call is TRBV30, the J call TRBJ1-4, with D possibly TRBD1 on 6 matching bases. V lost 2 bases and J 8 bases, leaving 15 bases between the germline ends. Germline CDR1 is GTSNPN and CDR2 is SVGIG (reference sequence). The CDR3 loop spans 14 amino acids. In nucleotides, the CDR3 is TGTGCCTGGAGTCAAGGGGGTTTAAGCGAAAAACTGTTTTTT. This translates into CAWSQGGLSEKLFF.

This sequence joins TRBV5-8 and TRBJ1-5, with TRBD1 as a possible D gene (5 bases). Between the trimmed V and J ends, which lost 0 bases and 4 bases, there was a span of 14 bases. CDR3 length: 16 residues. Germline V gene sequence: CDR1 SGHTS, CDR2 YDEGEE. The CDR3 reads CASSLVRGGQNQPQHF. The CDR3 coding sequence is TGTGCCAGCAGCTTGGTAAGGGGAGGTCAGAATCAGCCCCAGCATTTT.

The chain joins TRBV5-8 to TRBJ2-3, with 11 bases fitting TRBD1. The germline V gene has CDR1 SGHTS and CDR2 YDEGEE. This CDR3 has 17 amino acids. V lost 0 bases and J lost 2; bases outside the gene matches: 5. The CDR3 sequence: CASSLAWTGGYTDTQYF. The CDR3, as DNA: TGTGCCAGCAGCTTGGCCTGGACAGGGGGCTACACAGATACGCAGTATTTT.

This clone was seen once. J is TRBJ1-5 and V is TRBV4-1, with D perhaps TRBD1 (5 bases). The germline CDR1 and CDR2 sequences are MGHRA and YSYEKL. V lost 6 bases and J 5 bases, leaving 17 bases between the germline ends. The CDR3 is made up of 15 amino acids. The CDR3 nucleotides are TGCGCCAGCAGAGCGTCCCTTTTAGGGGATCAGCCCCAGCATTTT. This encodes CASRASLLGDQPQHF.

The chain employs TRBV7-2 and TRBJ2-2; 7 bases match TRBD1. V shed 3 bases and J 0 bases; nucleotides not matched to a gene: 1. The CDR3 runs 15 residues. Germline loops: CDR1 SGHTA, CDR2 FQGNSA. CDR3 in amino acids: CASSLTGTNTGELFF. The CDR3 DNA sequence: TGTGCCAGCAGCTTGACAGGGACGAACACCGGGGAGCTGTTTTTT.

J is TRBJ1-5 and V is TRBV30; 9 positions agree with TRBD1. With 0 bases clipped from V and 6 bases from J, the junction kept 12 bases outside the gene matches. CDR1 and CDR2 (germline): GTSNPN, SVGIG (reference sequence). CDR3 length equals 17 residues. The CDR3 reads CAWSVGLPGTGSQPQHF. For the CDR3, the DNA is TGTGCCTGGAGTGTAGGTCTTCCCGGGACAGGGAGTCAGCCCCAGCATTTT.

This chain links TRBV19 with TRBJ1-3; 10 nucleotides match TRBD1. The ends lost 4 bases at V and 0 bases at J; junction bases unmatched: 12. In germline, CDR1 is LNHDA, CDR2 SQIVND (reference sequence). This CDR3 is 19 amino acids long. DNA of the CDR3: TGTGCCAGTAGTAACCGGGACAGGGGTAGTTTCGGCTCTGGAAACACCATATATTTT. Translating it yields CASSNRDRGSFGSGNTIYF.

The chain carries TRBV4-2 and TRBJ1-2, with D perhaps matching TRBD1 (6 bases). The length of the CDR3 is 15 residues. CDR1 is LGHNA, CDR2 YNFKEQ, per germline. V was shortened by 3 bases and J by 1 base, with 12 bases between the two germline ends. The CDR3 nucleotides read TGTGCCAGCAGCCAGGTAACAGGGAGTAACTATGGCTACACCTTC. It is translated as CASSQVTGSNYGYTF.

The V and J genes are TRBV30 and TRBJ2-7; D is perhaps TRBD2 (6 bases). The CDR3 runs 15 residues. The V gene's germline CDR1 is GTSNPN and CDR2 SVGIG (reference sequence). Trimming pared 1 base from V and 2 bases from J, leaving 15 bases between. The CDR3 reads CAWSGGGERTYEQYF. The CDR3, as DNA: TGTGCCTGGAGTGGCGGAGGGGAGAGAACCTACGAGCAGTACTTC.

The chain combines TRBV6-5 with TRBJ1-1; 11 nucleotides align to TRBD1. CDR1 is MNHEY, CDR2 SVGAGI, per germline. The CDR3 is 15 amino acids. Unmatched junction bases numbered 7, after V lost 6 bases and J lost 4 bases. The CDR3: CASRGQGAGSTEAFF. CDR3 nucleotide sequence: TGTGCCAGCAGAGGACAGGGGGCAGGTAGCACTGAAGCTTTCTTT.

The chain couples TRBV9 to TRBJ1-6; a weak D match, TRBD1 (6 bases). Trimming cost V 3 bases and J 14 bases, with 18 bases left between them. Germline values: CDR1 SGDLS, CDR2 YYNGEE. The CDR3 consists of 14 residues. For the CDR3, the DNA is TGTGCCAGCAGCGGAGCTGTGGGGACACTGGCCCTCCACTTT. Translated: CASSGAVGTLALHF. The whole variable domain, filled in from reference TRBV9 and TRBJ1-6, reads DSGVTQTPKHLITATGQRVTLRCSPRSGDLSVYWYQQSLDQGLQFLIQYYNGEERAKGNILERFSAQQFPDLHSELNLSSLELGDSALYFCASSGAVGTLALHFGNGTRLTVT.

The chain carries TRBV6-5 and TRBJ2-1; D remains unclear. This CDR3 contains 14 residues. The V and J ends lost 2 bases and 2 bases respectively, with 7 bases between them. Germline V gene lookup returns CDR1 MNHEY and CDR2 SVGAGI. For the CDR3, the DNA is TGTGCCAGCAGTTACCAGCGTACCTACAATGAGCAGTTCTTC. Translated, it gives CASSYQRTYNEQFF.

The gene calls are TRBV6-1 and TRBJ2-2; D is uncertain. This CDR3 has 15 amino acids. The ends were cut back, 7 bases at V and 3 bases at J, with 15 bases in the middle. Germline V CDR1 and CDR2: MNHNS, SASEGT. CDR3 in DNA: TGTGCCAGCATAGGCAGGAAGCATTACACCGGGGAGCTGTTTTTT. Translating it yields CASIGRKHYTGELFF.

The V and J genes are TRBV30 and TRBJ1-2; no clear D. The CDR3 is 13 amino acids. Germline CDR1 reads GTSNPN; CDR2 reads SVGIG (reference sequence). V lost 0 bases and J 4 bases, leaving 9 bases between the germline ends. The CDR3: CAWSVLWSYGYTF. DNA for the CDR3: TGTGCCTGGAGTGTACTATGGAGCTATGGCTACACCTTC.

This clone has only one observation. V and J are TRBV2 and TRBJ2-3; weak D call: TRBD1 (6 bases). Between the trimmed V and J ends, which lost 1 base and 5 bases, there was a span of 7 bases. This CDR3 is 13 amino acids long. The germline V gene encodes CDR1 SNHLY and CDR2 FYNNEI. The CDR3: CASSEEGVDTQYF. The CDR3 DNA sequence: TGTGCCAGCAGTGAAGAGGGGGTAGATACGCAGTATTTT.